The subject of this entry is one TCR beta chain. The specificity of this receptor is unknown. The input lacks base qualities; no much larger clone sits a single base away. Reading the germline V gene gives CDR1 KGHSH and CDR2 LQKENI. The trim is 0 bases for V and 7 bases for J, with a gap of 13 bases between the germline ends. The CDR3 starts with the cysteine, ends with the phenylalanine, and has 15 residues. Of the read, only the CDR3 DNA is kept; its 45 bases are in frame from base 1. The record originates from a study of T cells in Graves' hyperthyroidism and ophthalmopathy (dated by TCRdb to between 2018 and 2021). About the study as a whole: Peripheral blood samples were taken at the time of initial diagnosis, prior to any treatment. Prospective prediction of ophthalmopathy was tested in an independent validation cohort consisting of about 20 hyperthyroidism patients and around 16 patients who later progressed to ophthalmopathy. Thyroid tissue and blood T-cell repertoires from six Graves' hyperthyroidism patients were also compared in the study. Once sampling was done, hyperthyroidism patients were given methimazole at a starting dose of 30 mg daily, whereas ophthalmopathy patients were given high-dose intravenous methylprednisolone. The approximately 90 discovery patients were randomly split 7:3 into training and test sets. The paper reports TCR Vbeta CDR3 sequencing of over 130 peripheral blood samples: 40 to 45 ophthalmopathy, fewer than 80 hyperthyroidism and around 17 progressor patients. To identify TCR V-J signatures that set the groups apart, the researchers used a discovery cohort of 95 to 100 patients, made up of fewer than 50 with Graves' ophthalmopathy and 57 with stable Graves' hyperthyroidism.

TCR beta CDR3 regions were amplified from RNA transcripts. The first round of RT-PCR for the TCR CDR3 was performed with the HTBI primer set and the Qiagen OneStep RT-PCR kit. A second multiplex PCR round built the libraries, followed by size selection and purification. Paired-end sequencing of the libraries was performed with 100 bp reads on an Illumina HiSeq2000. The study's processing was this. Raw data were processed with SOAPnuke, discarding reads with adapters, uncalled bases, mean Phred below 15, or no exact constant-primer or identifier match. High-quality paired reads were merged with COPE v1.2.5, and unique nucleotide sequences were defined as clonotypes. MiTCR v1.1 was used to align the clonotypes against IMGT TRBV, TRBD and TRBJ reference segments. The analysis was restricted to V-J combinations with a frequency above 0.0001, which together covered just over 99% of the repertoires. A TCS score was defined as the ratio between F50 (clonal expansion) and ExV (chaos), using BLOSUM62-based TCRdist between CDR3 peptides within each V-J. Welch's t-statistics and random forest reduced approximately 520 V-J features to 13, which were used in a naive Bayes classifier (R e1071). TCRdb applied fastp at Q25 and MiXCR to the public reads, then kept only in-frame beta chains. Each entry merges the rows of one CDR3 protein and shows their most common DNA and genes. The V and J calls and clone size are TCRdb's, not the authors'. In this sample the table shows hundreds of thousands of distinct CDR3 sequences, roughly 15% of which occur a single time. The ten biggest clones cover around an eighth of the sample.

In the ophthalmopathy patients, disease was moderately to severely active, with a Clinical Activity Score of 3 or more, a NOSPECS grade of 4 or more, and a duration of less than 3 months. Patients with uncontrolled infections, other autoimmune diseases, pregnancy or lactation were excluded. Clinical symptoms, serum thyroxine and TRAb, thyroid ultrasound, and orbital computed tomography formed the basis for the diagnoses. PBMCs were separated from roughly 9.6 ml of fresh peripheral blood using Ficoll-Paque density gradient centrifugation. Total RNA was extracted using Trizol reagent, and RNA quality was assessed on an Agilent 2100 Bioanalyzer. General conclusions and limits of the study: In cross-validation, a model built on a 13 V-J signature told ophthalmopathy apart from stable hyperthyroidism with approximately 90% sensitivity and roughly 83% specificity, and in testing the same model reached 80%/75%. Blood samples also contained most of the expanded thyroid clonotypes (frequency above 0.001), which suggests that blood repertoires may reflect thyroid immune responses. During validation, the model predicted progression to ophthalmopathy a median of about 5.9 months ahead of onset, with around 70% sensitivity and more than 72% specificity. Sample size was not statistically predetermined, and blinding of investigators to group allocation was not performed.

Sample: blood. Recombination joined TRBV18 with TRBJ2-4, with no reliable assignment of the D segment. The receptor comes from a woman between 45 and 60 years old with Graves' ophthalmopathy. Here is the DNA: TGTGCCAGCTCACCACCTGCGTGGGAATCGAACATTCAGTACTTC. Its coded protein is CASSPPAWESNIQYF.